The rows below give T cell receptor beta chains drawn from one sample of a study of blood T cell repertoires in COVID-19. The protocol was immunoSEQ multiplex PCR, while the TCRdb copy is restricted to in-frame clones and leaves out a portion. The table includes tens of thousands of clones, more than 65% detected once. The sequenced sample consisted of peripheral blood. All receptors derive from a woman in her forties or fifties with acute or convalescent COVID-19. Each CDR3 is given with its conserved first and last residue. A D gene is named only where the DNA matches it firmly. The size entry is marked missing in some rows and otherwise reads once, few, many or a size class.

d_gene: .
abundance: .
v_gene: TRBV5-1
len: 13
j_gene: TRBJ1-2
CDR3nt: TGCGCCAGCAGCTTGGACAGAAACTATGGCTACACCTTC
CDR3aa: CASSLDRNYGYTF

d_gene: TRBD1
abundance: few
v_gene: TRBV5-1
len: 16
j_gene: TRBJ2-2
CDR3nt: TGCGCCAGCAGCTATCAACGACAGGGTGGGACCGGGGAGCTGTTTTTT
CDR3aa: CASSYQRQGGTGELFF

d_gene: TRBD1
abundance: .
v_gene: TRBV6-2/TRBV6-3
len: 15
j_gene: TRBJ1-2
CDR3nt: TGTGCCAGCAGTTACTTTGGGACAGGGGCCTATGGCTACACCTTC
CDR3aa: CASSYFGTGAYGYTF

d_gene: .
abundance: .
v_gene: TRBV4-3
len: 16
j_gene: TRBJ1-4
CDR3nt: TGCGCCAGCAGCCAAGATAGAGGGTATAGAGAGGAAAAACTGTTTTTT
CDR3aa: CASSQDRGYREEKLFF

d_gene: TRBD2
abundance: .
v_gene: TRBV7-2
len: 14
j_gene: TRBJ2-3
CDR3nt: TGTGCCAGCAGGACTAGCGGGAGCACAGATACGCAGTATTTT
CDR3aa: CASRTSGSTDTQYF

d_gene: .
abundance: .
v_gene: TRBV12-3/TRBV12-4
len: 13
j_gene: TRBJ1-6
CDR3nt: TGTGCCAGCAGTTTAAATAATAATTCACCCCTCCACTTT
CDR3aa: CASSLNNNSPLHF

d_gene: .
abundance: .
v_gene: TRBV6-5
len: 14
j_gene: TRBJ1-1
CDR3nt: TGTGCCAGCACGAGGGTTGCGTCGAACACTGAAGCTTTCTTT
CDR3aa: CASTRVASNTEAFF

d_gene: TRBD2
abundance: .
v_gene: TRBV7-9
len: 15
j_gene: TRBJ2-1
CDR3nt: TGTGCCAGCAGCTTAGGGCGGGAGCGTTACAATGAGCAGTTCTTC
CDR3aa: CASSLGRERYNEQFF

d_gene: TRBD2
abundance: .
v_gene: TRBV19
len: 12
j_gene: TRBJ2-1
CDR3nt: TGTGCCAGTCGGACTAGCGGGAGCCATCAGTTCTTC
CDR3aa: CASRTSGSHQFF

d_gene: TRBD1
abundance: .
v_gene: TRBV24-1
len: 17
j_gene: TRBJ2-3
CDR3nt: TGTGCCACCAGTGATTTGGGGACAGGGCGTACGGGAGATACGCAGTATTTT
CDR3aa: CATSDLGTGRTGDTQYF

d_gene: .
abundance: few
v_gene: TRBV7-8
len: 16
j_gene: TRBJ2-4
CDR3nt: TGTGCCAGCAGCTTTGAGGGGGGGCGGTCCAAAAACATTCAGTACTTC
CDR3aa: CASSFEGGRSKNIQYF

d_gene: .
abundance: .
v_gene: TRBV11-2
len: 13
j_gene: TRBJ2-2
CDR3nt: TGTGCCAGCAGCTTGGGGCAACCCGGGGAGCTGTTTTTT
CDR3aa: CASSLGQPGELFF

d_gene: .
abundance: .
v_gene: TRBV30
len: 15
j_gene: TRBJ2-2
CDR3nt: TGTGCCTGGAGTGTAGGGAGGACATCCGCCGGGGAGCTGTTTTTT
CDR3aa: CAWSVGRTSAGELFF

d_gene: .
abundance: .
v_gene: TRBV2
len: 12
j_gene: TRBJ2-7
CDR3nt: TGTGCCAGCTCCGGGAGCCTATACGAGCAGTACTTC
CDR3aa: CASSGSLYEQYF

d_gene: .
abundance: .
v_gene: TRBV12-3/TRBV12-4
len: 13
j_gene: TRBJ2-7
CDR3nt: TGTGCCAGCAGTTTCGGGGGACGGTGGGAGCAGTACTTC
CDR3aa: CASSFGGRWEQYF

d_gene: TRBD1
abundance: .
v_gene: TRBV4-1
len: 14
j_gene: TRBJ1-2
CDR3nt: TGCGCCAGCAGCCAAGTCGGACAGGACTATGGCTACACCTTC
CDR3aa: CASSQVGQDYGYTF

d_gene: .
abundance: .
v_gene: TRBV2
len: 13
j_gene: TRBJ1-5
CDR3nt: TGTGCCAGCAGCTCAGGCGGCAATCAGCCCCAGCATTTT
CDR3aa: CASSSGGNQPQHF

d_gene: TRBD2
abundance: once
v_gene: TRBV15
len: 17
j_gene: TRBJ2-1
CDR3nt: TGTGCCACCAGCAGCGCTCCGGGACTAGCGGGGAACAATGAGCAGTTCTTC
CDR3aa: CATSSAPGLAGNNEQFF

d_gene: .
abundance: .
v_gene: TRBV19
len: 14
j_gene: TRBJ1-2
CDR3nt: TGTGCCAGTAGTTTGGGGGGATCCAACTATGGCTACACCTTC
CDR3aa: CASSLGGSNYGYTF

d_gene: TRBD1
abundance: .
v_gene: TRBV29-1
len: 15
j_gene: TRBJ1-2
CDR3nt: TGCAGCGTTGAACCCACCGGGACAGGGGACTATGGCTACACCTTC
CDR3aa: CSVEPTGTGDYGYTF

d_gene: TRBD1
abundance: .
v_gene: TRBV6-6
len: 16
j_gene: TRBJ2-5
CDR3nt: TGTGCCAGCAGTTACCCGGGGACAGGCATCCAAGAGACCCAGTACTTC
CDR3aa: CASSYPGTGIQETQYF

d_gene: TRBD1
abundance: .
v_gene: TRBV7-9
len: 16
j_gene: TRBJ2-1
CDR3nt: TGTGCCAGCAGCGACAGGGTATTTGCGAATAAGGACGAGCAGTTCTTC
CDR3aa: CASSDRVFANKDEQFF

d_gene: .
abundance: .
v_gene: TRBV11-2
len: 16
j_gene: TRBJ1-4
CDR3nt: TGTGCCAGCAGCTTCCCACGGGGGGCAACTAATGAAAAACTGTTTTTT
CDR3aa: CASSFPRGATNEKLFF

d_gene: TRBD2
abundance: .
v_gene: TRBV6-2/TRBV6-3
len: 16
j_gene: TRBJ2-1
CDR3nt: TGTGCCAGCAGTTACTCTAGCGGGGCCGCTTACAATGAGCAGTTCTTC
CDR3aa: CASSYSSGAAYNEQFF

d_gene: .
abundance: few
v_gene: TRBV7-9
len: 13
j_gene: TRBJ2-2
CDR3nt: TGTGCCAGCAGCAACGGGGTTACCGGGGAGCTGTTTTTT
CDR3aa: CASSNGVTGELFF

d_gene: .
abundance: .
v_gene: TRBV15
len: 16
j_gene: TRBJ2-2
CDR3nt: TGTGCCACCAGCAGAGATACGGGACAGAACACCGGGGAGCTGTTTTTT
CDR3aa: CATSRDTGQNTGELFF

d_gene: .
abundance: .
v_gene: TRBV4-2
len: 15
j_gene: TRBJ1-2
CDR3nt: TGTGCCAGCAGCCAAGATAATGGGGACTTCTATGGCTACACCTTC
CDR3aa: CASSQDNGDFYGYTF

d_gene: .
abundance: .
v_gene: TRBV7-3
len: 15
j_gene: TRBJ1-1
CDR3nt: TGTGCCAGCAGCCCCGCAGGGGATCAGAACACTGAAGCTTTCTTT
CDR3aa: CASSPAGDQNTEAFF

d_gene: .
abundance: .
v_gene: TRBV5-1
len: 15
j_gene: TRBJ2-3
CDR3nt: TGCGCCAGCAGCTTGGGCGGGACCTACACAGATACGCAGTATTTT
CDR3aa: CASSLGGTYTDTQYF

d_gene: TRBD2
abundance: .
v_gene: TRBV7-2
len: 16
j_gene: TRBJ2-1
CDR3nt: TGTGCCAGCAGCTTAGCCCTAGCGGGAGTATTCAATGAGCAGTTCTTC
CDR3aa: CASSLALAGVFNEQFF

d_gene: TRBD1
abundance: .
v_gene: TRBV23-1
len: 14
j_gene: TRBJ1-2
CDR3nt: TGCGCCAGCAGTCAATCGGGACAGATCTATGGCTACACCTTC
CDR3aa: CASSQSGQIYGYTF

d_gene: .
abundance: few
v_gene: TRBV28
len: 22
j_gene: TRBJ2-2
CDR3nt: TGTGCCAGCAGTTTATTCAGCCCCCCCTCCCGGAGTGAGTTAGCGGTTAGCGGGGAGCTGTTTTTT
CDR3aa: CASSLFSPPSRSELAVSGELFF

d_gene: .
abundance: .
v_gene: TRBV7-9
len: 14
j_gene: TRBJ2-3
CDR3nt: TGTGCCAGCGCGCGGGGCTATAGCACAGATACGCAGTATTTT
CDR3aa: CASARGYSTDTQYF

d_gene: .
abundance: .
v_gene: TRBV5-1
len: 15
j_gene: TRBJ2-5
CDR3nt: TGCGCCAGCAGCTTGCGAGGCGGGATGGGGGAGACCCAGTACTTC
CDR3aa: CASSLRGGMGETQYF

d_gene: TRBD1
abundance: .
v_gene: TRBV2
len: 14
j_gene: TRBJ2-7
CDR3nt: TGTGCCAGCAGTGCCGGGACAGGGAGCTACGAGCAGTACTTC
CDR3aa: CASSAGTGSYEQYF

d_gene: .
abundance: medium-sized
v_gene: TRBV5-1
len: 14
j_gene: TRBJ2-7
CDR3nt: TGCGCCAGCAGCTTGGACGCAGATTCCTACGAGCAGTACTTC
CDR3aa: CASSLDADSYEQYF

d_gene: TRBD1
abundance: .
v_gene: TRBV19
len: 13
j_gene: TRBJ1-5
CDR3nt: TGTGCCAGCCAGGAGACAGGGAATCAGCCCCAGCATTTT
CDR3aa: CASQETGNQPQHF

d_gene: .
abundance: .
v_gene: TRBV5-4
len: 14
j_gene: TRBJ1-2
CDR3nt: TGTGCCAGCAACAGGGACGCAGGGAGGGATGGCTACACCTTC
CDR3aa: CASNRDAGRDGYTF

d_gene: .
abundance: once
v_gene: TRBV27
len: 14
j_gene: TRBJ1-1
CDR3nt: TGTGCCAGCAGTTTAGTCCCAATGAACACTGAAGCTTTCTTT
CDR3aa: CASSLVPMNTEAFF

d_gene: .
abundance: .
v_gene: TRBV7-9
len: 13
j_gene: TRBJ1-1
CDR3nt: TGTGCCAGCAGCCTAACAGGGCAGTCTGAAGCTTTCTTT
CDR3aa: CASSLTGQSEAFF

d_gene: .
abundance: .
v_gene: TRBV7-8
len: 15
j_gene: TRBJ1-5
CDR3nt: TGTGCCAGCAGCTTCGGGGGGGGCGAGGGTCAGCCCCAGCATTTT
CDR3aa: CASSFGGGEGQPQHF

d_gene: TRBD1
abundance: .
v_gene: TRBV7-8
len: 12
j_gene: TRBJ2-1
CDR3nt: TGTGCCAGCAGCGACCGGGACAGGGAGCAGTTCTTC
CDR3aa: CASSDRDREQFF

d_gene: .
abundance: .
v_gene: TRBV2
len: 12
j_gene: TRBJ2-5
CDR3nt: TGTGCCAGCAGTGGAGAGGGCGGGACCCAGTACTTC
CDR3aa: CASSGEGGTQYF

d_gene: TRBD1
abundance: .
v_gene: TRBV5-1
len: 13
j_gene: TRBJ2-7
CDR3nt: TGCGCCAGCAGCTTGGCGACAGGGTACGAGCAGTACTTC
CDR3aa: CASSLATGYEQYF

d_gene: .
abundance: .
v_gene: TRBV19
len: 16
j_gene: TRBJ1-3
CDR3nt: TGTGCCAGTAGCCTAATTCCGGGGACAACCGGAAACACCATATATTTT
CDR3aa: CASSLIPGTTGNTIYF

d_gene: .
abundance: once
v_gene: TRBV7-2
len: 14
j_gene: TRBJ1-4
CDR3nt: TGTGCCAGCAGCACGCGGGGGGAGGGGACGGAACTGTTTTTT
CDR3aa: CASSTRGEGTELFF

d_gene: .
abundance: once
v_gene: TRBV7-2
len: 16
j_gene: TRBJ2-2
CDR3nt: TGTGCCAGCAGCTTAGGAAGTAGTAGTTTCGCCGGGGAGCTGTTTTTT
CDR3aa: CASSLGSSSFAGELFF

d_gene: TRBD1
abundance: few
v_gene: TRBV27
len: 15
j_gene: TRBJ1-6
CDR3nt: TGTGCCAGCAGTTTATTTTACAGGGGGGGATCACCCCTCCACTTT
CDR3aa: CASSLFYRGGSPLHF

d_gene: TRBD2
abundance: .
v_gene: TRBV11-1
len: 16
j_gene: TRBJ2-1
CDR3nt: TGTGCCAGCAGCTCCAGACTAGCGGTTTCCTACAATGAGCAGTTCTTC
CDR3aa: CASSSRLAVSYNEQFF

d_gene: .
abundance: .
v_gene: TRBV2
len: 13
j_gene: TRBJ1-3
CDR3nt: TGTGCCAGCACAACGGGAACTGGAAACACCATATATTTT
CDR3aa: CASTTGTGNTIYF

d_gene: TRBD2
abundance: .
v_gene: TRBV2
len: 17
j_gene: TRBJ2-2
CDR3nt: TGTGCCAGCAGTACGACTAGCGGGGGCCCGAACACCGGGGAGCTGTTTTTT
CDR3aa: CASSTTSGGPNTGELFF

d_gene: TRBD2
abundance: .
v_gene: TRBV27
len: 17
j_gene: TRBJ2-3
CDR3nt: TGTGCCAGCAGTTTATCGTTACTAGCGGTTAGCACAGATACGCAGTATTTT
CDR3aa: CASSLSLLAVSTDTQYF

d_gene: TRBD2
abundance: once
v_gene: TRBV18
len: 16
j_gene: TRBJ2-7
CDR3nt: TGTGCCAGCTCAGGCGGGACTAGCGGGAGTGTCTACGAGCAGTACTTC
CDR3aa: CASSGGTSGSVYEQYF

d_gene: TRBD1
abundance: .
v_gene: TRBV4-1
len: 17
j_gene: TRBJ2-1
CDR3nt: TGCGCCAGCAGCCAACACCAAGGGACAGGGGCCTACAATGAGCAGTTCTTC
CDR3aa: CASSQHQGTGAYNEQFF

d_gene: .
abundance: .
v_gene: TRBV9
len: 15
j_gene: TRBJ1-6
CDR3nt: TGTGCCAGCACCGATGGGCCCCGGAGGAATTCACCCCTCCACTTT
CDR3aa: CASTDGPRRNSPLHF

d_gene: TRBD2
abundance: .
v_gene: TRBV7-2
len: 13
j_gene: TRBJ2-5
CDR3nt: TGTGCCAGCAGCAAGGGACTACAAGAGACCCAGTACTTC
CDR3aa: CASSKGLQETQYF